Listed here is a single T cell receptor beta chain. Using immunoSEQ multiplex PCR, the repertoire was profiled, and TCRdb retains in-frame clones only, with some absent. Of approximately 170,000 clones listed, 90% were seen once; the top ten hold 18%. This specimen belongs to a study of blood T cell repertoires in COVID-19. Background on the study: PBMCs, B-cell-depleted T cells, or T cells provided the cDNA or gDNA that made up the material.

The V segment lost 2 bases and the J segment 1 base; nucleotides outside the gene matches: 7. The germline gives CDR1 SGHRS, CDR2 YFSETQ. CDR3 size: 16 residues. The genes are TRBV5-1 and TRBJ2-5; 8 bases map to TRBD1. Sequences were obtained from peripheral blood. The TCR was taken from a man in his sixties with active or convalescent COVID-19. In DNA, the CDR3 is TGCGCCAGCAGCTTTTGGAGACAGGGGCCCCAAGAGACCCAGTACTTC. Residues: CASSFWRQGPQETQYF.